The clone carrying this T cell receptor (beta chain) was recorded a few times. What it binds is unknown. From the reads, TCRdb called clonotypes with MiXCR, one entry per CDR3 protein. The sample carries 340,000 or so distinct CDR3 sequences, 25% recorded once. The data were taken from a study of T cell repertoires in cytomegalovirus infection. The ends lost 5 bases at V and 4 bases at J; junction bases unmatched: 15. The CDR3 is 20 residues long. Whole-study results and caveats: HLA-C-restricted CMV-specific TCR beta clonotypes prevailed in the ex vivo response. There were carriers of CMV plus the relevant HLA, and cumulative public TCR beta family frequency identified them.

This specimen was cultured PBMCs, taken from culture after CMV antigen stimulation. The chain uses TRBV12-3 or TRBV12-4 and TRBJ2-1; 15 bases are shared with TRBD2. The sequence was obtained from a human donor in good health (CMV status not recorded). Some clones in this sample may be carry-over from other donors' samples. CDR3 residues: CASSPRTSGRAGSVYNEQFF. CDR3 bases: TGTGCCAGCAGTCCCCGGACTAGCGGGAGGGCCGGGTCGGTATACAATGAGCAGTTCTTC.